The T cell receptor (beta chain) described here comes from a study of T cell responses to AZD1222 COVID-19 vaccine. General observations from the study: Spike-specific TCR breadth and depth rose after two AZD1222 doses.

Profiled with immunoSEQ multiplex PCR; TCRdb holds only in-frame clones, not every one. This table has roughly 93,000 clones, 65% to 90% appearing once. To note about this clone: Its antigen is not identified.

The starting material was peripheral blood, obtained on day 0 of AZD1222 vaccination. This TCR was sampled from an adult in good health.

CDR3 in amino acids: CASSSPHGEAFF. The CDR3 coding sequence is TGTGCCAGCAGTTCACCGCATGGTGAAGCTTTCTTT. V is TRBV28 and J is TRBJ1-1; D is ambiguous. CDR3 length: 12 residues. Germline CDR1 MDHEN, CDR2 SYDVKM. Trimming took 4 bases from V and 7 from J, leaving 10 bases between them.